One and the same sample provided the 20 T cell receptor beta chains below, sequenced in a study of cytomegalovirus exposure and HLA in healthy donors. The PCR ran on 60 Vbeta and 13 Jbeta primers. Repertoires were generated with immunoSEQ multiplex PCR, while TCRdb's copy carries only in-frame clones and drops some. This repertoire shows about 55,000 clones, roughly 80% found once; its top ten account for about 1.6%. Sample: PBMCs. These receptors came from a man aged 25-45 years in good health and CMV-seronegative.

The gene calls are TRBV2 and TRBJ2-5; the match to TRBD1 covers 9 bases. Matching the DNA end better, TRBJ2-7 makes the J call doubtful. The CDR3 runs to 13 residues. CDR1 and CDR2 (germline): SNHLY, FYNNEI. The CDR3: CASTGTGTYEQYF. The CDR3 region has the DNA TGTGCCAGCACCGGGACAGGGACCTACGAGCAGTACTTC.

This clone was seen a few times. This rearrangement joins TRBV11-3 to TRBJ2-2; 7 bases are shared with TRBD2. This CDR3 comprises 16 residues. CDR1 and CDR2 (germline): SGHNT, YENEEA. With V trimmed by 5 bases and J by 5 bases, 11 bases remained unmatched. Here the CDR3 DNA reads TGTGCCAGCAGCCGGGGGGTAGACAGCGGAACCGGGGAGCTGTTTTTT. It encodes CASSRGVDSGTGELFF.

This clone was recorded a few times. The CDR3 nucleotides are TGTGCCAGCTTGTACAGGGAGAACACCGGGGAGCTGTTTTTT. As protein: CASLYRENTGELFF. V usage is TRBV2 and J usage is TRBJ2-2; D possibly corresponds to TRBD1 (6 bases). V dropped 8 bases and J dropped 1 base, with 11 bases sitting between them. Germline V gene data show CDR1 as SNHLY and CDR2 as FYNNEI. The length of the CDR3 is 14 residues.

CDR3 in DNA: TGTGCTAGTGGTACCGGGACTAGCTACGAGCAGTACTTC. Translating gives CASGTGTSYEQYF. This chain joins TRBV12-5 and TRBJ2-7; TRBD2 agrees at 8 bases. Germline lookup yields CDR1 LGHNT and CDR2 FRNRAP. With 5 bases clipped from V and 3 bases from J, the junction kept 3 bases outside the gene matches. The CDR3 runs to 13 residues.

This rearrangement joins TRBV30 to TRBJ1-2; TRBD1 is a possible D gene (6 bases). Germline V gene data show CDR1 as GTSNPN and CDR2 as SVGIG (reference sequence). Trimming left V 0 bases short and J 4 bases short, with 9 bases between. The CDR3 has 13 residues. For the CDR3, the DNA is TGTGCCTGGAGTGTACGGGGGGCCTATGGCTACACCTTC. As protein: CAWSVRGAYGYTF.

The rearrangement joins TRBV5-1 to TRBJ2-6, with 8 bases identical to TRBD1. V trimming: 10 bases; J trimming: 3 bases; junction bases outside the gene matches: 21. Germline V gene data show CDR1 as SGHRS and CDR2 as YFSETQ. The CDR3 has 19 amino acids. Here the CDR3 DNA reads TGCGCCCGCCTCCCGGGACAGGACGCAGGAATCCTTGGGGCCAACGTCCTGACTTTC. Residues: CARLPGQDAGILGANVLTF.

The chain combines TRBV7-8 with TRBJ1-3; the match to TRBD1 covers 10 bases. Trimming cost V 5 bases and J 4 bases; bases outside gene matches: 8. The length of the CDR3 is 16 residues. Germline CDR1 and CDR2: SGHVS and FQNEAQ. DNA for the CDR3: TGTGCCAGCAGCCCACGCGACAGGGGGCTAGGAAACACCATATATTTT. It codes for CASSPRDRGLGNTIYF.

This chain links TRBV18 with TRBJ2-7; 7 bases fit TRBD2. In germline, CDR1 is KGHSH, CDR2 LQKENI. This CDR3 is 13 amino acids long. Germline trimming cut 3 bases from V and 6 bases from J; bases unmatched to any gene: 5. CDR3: CASSPGEGGEQYF. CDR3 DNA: TGTGCCAGCTCACCGGGGGAGGGAGGCGAGCAGTACTTC.

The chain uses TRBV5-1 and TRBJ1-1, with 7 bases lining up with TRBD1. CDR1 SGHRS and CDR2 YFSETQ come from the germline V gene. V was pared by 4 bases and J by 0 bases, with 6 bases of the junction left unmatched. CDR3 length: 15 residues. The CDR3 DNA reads TGCGCCAGCAGCCCCGGACAGGTGGTGAACACTGAAGCTTTCTTT. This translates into CASSPGQVVNTEAFF.

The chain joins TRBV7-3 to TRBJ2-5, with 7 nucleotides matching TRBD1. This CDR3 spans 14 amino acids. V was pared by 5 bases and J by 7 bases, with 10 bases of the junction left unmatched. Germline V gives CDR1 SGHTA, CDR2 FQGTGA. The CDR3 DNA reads TGTGCCAGCAGCGAGGGGACAGCCGGTGGGACCCAGTACTTC. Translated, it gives CASSEGTAGGTQYF.

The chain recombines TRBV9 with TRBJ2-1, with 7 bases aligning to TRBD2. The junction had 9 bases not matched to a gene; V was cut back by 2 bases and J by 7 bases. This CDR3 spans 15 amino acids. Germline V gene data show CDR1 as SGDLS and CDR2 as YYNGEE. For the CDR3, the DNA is TGTGCCAGCAGCGTCTTTCGCGCGGGAGAGAATGAGCAGTTCTTC. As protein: CASSVFRAGENEQFF.

Here the CDR3 reads CASSLLLGDRSYEQYF. The CDR3 DNA reads TGTGCCAGCAGTTTATTACTGGGGGACAGGTCCTACGAGCAGTACTTC. The chain links TRBV28 to TRBJ2-7; 8 bases map to TRBD1. The V gene's germline CDR1 is MDHEN and CDR2 SYDVKM. V lost 1 base, J lost 1 base, and 6 bases stayed unmatched. The CDR3 consists of 16 residues.

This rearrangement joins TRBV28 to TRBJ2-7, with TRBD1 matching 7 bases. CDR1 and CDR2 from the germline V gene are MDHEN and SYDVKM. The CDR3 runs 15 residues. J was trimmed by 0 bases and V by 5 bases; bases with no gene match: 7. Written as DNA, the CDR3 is TGTGCCAGCAGTCTCTGGACAGGAGCCTCCTACGAGCAGTACTTC. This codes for CASSLWTGASYEQYF.

CDR3 amino acids: CASSLGPGGQNEQFF. CDR3 coding DNA: TGTGCCAGCAGCTTAGGGCCGGGGGGGCAGAATGAGCAGTTCTTC. This sequence joins TRBV7-9 and TRBJ2-1; 8 bases match TRBD2. After removal of 1 base from V and 7 bases from J, the junction contained 6 bases not matched to a gene. This CDR3 contains 15 residues. The V gene's germline CDR1 is SEHNR and CDR2 FQNEAQ (reference sequence).

DNA for the CDR3: TGTGCCAGCAGCTTTAGTAACTATGGCTACACCTTC. This codes for CASSFSNYGYTF. The chain combines TRBV5-6 with TRBJ1-2; D is unresolved. Looked up from germline, CDR1 is SGHDT and CDR2 is YYEEEE. Deletions cut 2 bases from V and 1 base from J, with 3 bases between. CDR3 length equals 12 residues.

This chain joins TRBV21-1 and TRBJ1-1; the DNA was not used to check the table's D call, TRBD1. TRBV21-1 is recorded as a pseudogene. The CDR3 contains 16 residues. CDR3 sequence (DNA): TGTGCCAGCAGCAAAGACAGGGGGTTTCTGAACACTGAAGCTTTCTTT. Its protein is CASSKDRGFLNTEAFF.

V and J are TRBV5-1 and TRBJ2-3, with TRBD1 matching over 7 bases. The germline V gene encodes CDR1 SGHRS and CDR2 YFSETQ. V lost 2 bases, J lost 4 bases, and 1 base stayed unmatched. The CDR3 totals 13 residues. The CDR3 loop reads CASSLGQADTQYF. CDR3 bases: TGCGCCAGCAGCTTAGGACAGGCAGATACGCAGTATTTT.

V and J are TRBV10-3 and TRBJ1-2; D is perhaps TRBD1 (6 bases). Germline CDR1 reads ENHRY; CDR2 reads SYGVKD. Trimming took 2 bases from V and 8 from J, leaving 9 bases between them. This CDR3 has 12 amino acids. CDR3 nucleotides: TGTGCCATCAGTGAGGGCCAGGGGGGCTACACCTTC. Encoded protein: CAISEGQGGYTF.

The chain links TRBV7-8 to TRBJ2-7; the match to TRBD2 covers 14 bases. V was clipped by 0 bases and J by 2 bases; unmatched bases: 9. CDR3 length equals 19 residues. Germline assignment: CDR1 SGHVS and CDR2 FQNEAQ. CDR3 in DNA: TGTGCCAGCAGCTTAGCGCGTTGGTCGGGACTAGCGGGAGCCTACGAGCAGTACTTC. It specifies CASSLARWSGLAGAYEQYF.

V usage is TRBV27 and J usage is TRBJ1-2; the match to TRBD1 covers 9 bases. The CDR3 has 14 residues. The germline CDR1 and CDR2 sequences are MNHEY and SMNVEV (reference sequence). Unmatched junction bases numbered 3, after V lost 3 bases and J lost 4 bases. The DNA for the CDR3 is TGTGCCAGCAGTTTTACAGGGGGCTTCTATGGCTACACCTTC. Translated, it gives CASSFTGGFYGYTF.